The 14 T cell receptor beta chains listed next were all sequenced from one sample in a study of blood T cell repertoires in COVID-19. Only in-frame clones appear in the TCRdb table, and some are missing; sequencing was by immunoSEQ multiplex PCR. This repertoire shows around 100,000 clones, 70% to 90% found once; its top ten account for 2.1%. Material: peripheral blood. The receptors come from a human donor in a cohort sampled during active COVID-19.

CDR3 residues: CASSPLDTEAFF. CDR3 nucleotide sequence: TGTGCCAGCTCACCTCTAGACACTGAAGCTTTCTTT. The rearrangement joins TRBV18 to TRBJ1-1; D is uncertain. This CDR3 spans 12 amino acids. Germline assignment: CDR1 KGHSH and CDR2 LQKENI. V was clipped by 3 bases and J by 3 bases, with 5 bases between them.

The CDR3 spells CATSAQFGTGSTGELFF. The CDR3 DNA follows: TGTGCCACCAGTGCCCAGTTCGGGACAGGGAGCACCGGGGAGCTGTTTTTT. The chain joins TRBV24-1 to TRBJ2-2; 9 bases map to TRBD1. From germline, CDR1 is KGHDR and CDR2 SFDVKD. The J segment lost 4 bases and the V segment lost 5 bases, leaving 10 bases of the junction unmatched. There are 17 residues in the CDR3.

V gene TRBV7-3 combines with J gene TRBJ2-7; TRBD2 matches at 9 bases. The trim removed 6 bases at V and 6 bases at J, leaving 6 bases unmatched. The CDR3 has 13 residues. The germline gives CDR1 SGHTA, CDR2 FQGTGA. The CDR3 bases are TGTGCCAGCAGAGAAGCGGGAGGCGCCGAGCAGTACTTC. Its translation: CASREAGGAEQYF.

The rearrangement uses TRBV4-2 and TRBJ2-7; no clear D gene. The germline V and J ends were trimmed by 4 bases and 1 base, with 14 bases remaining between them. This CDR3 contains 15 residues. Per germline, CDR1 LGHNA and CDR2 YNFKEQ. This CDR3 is CASSLYAGSSYEQYF. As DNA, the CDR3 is TGTGCCAGCAGCCTGTACGCCGGTTCGTCCTACGAGCAGTACTTC.

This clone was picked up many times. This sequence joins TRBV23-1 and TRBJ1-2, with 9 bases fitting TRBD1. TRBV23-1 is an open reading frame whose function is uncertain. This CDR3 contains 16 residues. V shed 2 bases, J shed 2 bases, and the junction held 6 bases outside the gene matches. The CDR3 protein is CASSQDGTGHNYGYTF. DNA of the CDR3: TGCGCCAGCAGTCAAGACGGGACAGGGCACAACTATGGCTACACCTTC.

The CDR3 is CASSTGGGVKEQYF. The CDR3 DNA sequence: TGTGCCAGTAGTACAGGCGGGGGAGTGAAGGAGCAGTACTTC. The chain employs TRBV19 and TRBJ2-7, with TRBD2 identical over 7 bases. The V gene's germline CDR1 is LNHDA and CDR2 SQIVND (reference sequence). The CDR3 sequence is 14 residues long. The junction had 10 bases not matched to a gene; V was cut back by 4 bases and J by 7 bases.

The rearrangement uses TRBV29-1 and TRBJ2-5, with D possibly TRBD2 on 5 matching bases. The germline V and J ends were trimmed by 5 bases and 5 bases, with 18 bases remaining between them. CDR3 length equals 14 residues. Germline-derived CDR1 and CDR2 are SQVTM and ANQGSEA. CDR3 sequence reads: CSVPKAGGGETQYF. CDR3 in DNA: TGCAGCGTTCCCAAAGCTGGCGGCGGGGAGACCCAGTACTTC.

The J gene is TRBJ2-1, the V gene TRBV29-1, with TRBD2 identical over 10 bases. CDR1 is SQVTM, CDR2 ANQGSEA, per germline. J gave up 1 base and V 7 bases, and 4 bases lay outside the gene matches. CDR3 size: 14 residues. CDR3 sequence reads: CSGWTSGSYNEQFF. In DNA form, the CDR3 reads TGCAGCGGGTGGACTAGCGGATCCTACAATGAGCAGTTCTTC.

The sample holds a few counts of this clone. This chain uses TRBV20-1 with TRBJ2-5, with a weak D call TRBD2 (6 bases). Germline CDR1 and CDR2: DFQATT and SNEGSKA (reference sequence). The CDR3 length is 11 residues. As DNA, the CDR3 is TGCAGCACCTACAGTCACGGGGGCCAGTACTTC. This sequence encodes CSTYSHGGQYF.

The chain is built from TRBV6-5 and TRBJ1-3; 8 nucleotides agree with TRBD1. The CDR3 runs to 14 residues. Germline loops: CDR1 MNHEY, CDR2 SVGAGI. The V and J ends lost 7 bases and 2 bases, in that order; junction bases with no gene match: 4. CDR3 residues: CASNLDRAGNTIYF. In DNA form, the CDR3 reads TGTGCCAGCAATCTGGACAGGGCTGGAAACACCATATATTTT.

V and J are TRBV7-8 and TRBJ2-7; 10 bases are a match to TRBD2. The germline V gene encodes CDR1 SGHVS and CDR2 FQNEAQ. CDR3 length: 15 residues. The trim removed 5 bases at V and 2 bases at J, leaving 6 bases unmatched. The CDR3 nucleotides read TGTGCCAGCAGCCCTCAAGCGGGAGGGCCCTACGAGCAGTACTTC. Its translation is CASSPQAGGPYEQYF.

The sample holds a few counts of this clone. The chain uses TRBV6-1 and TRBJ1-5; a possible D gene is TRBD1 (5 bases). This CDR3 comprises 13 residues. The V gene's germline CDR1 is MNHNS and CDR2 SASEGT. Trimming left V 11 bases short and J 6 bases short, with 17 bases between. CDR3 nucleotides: TGTGCCCACAGTGAGTGGGGGGGTCAGCCCCAGCATTTT. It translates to CAHSEWGGQPQHF.

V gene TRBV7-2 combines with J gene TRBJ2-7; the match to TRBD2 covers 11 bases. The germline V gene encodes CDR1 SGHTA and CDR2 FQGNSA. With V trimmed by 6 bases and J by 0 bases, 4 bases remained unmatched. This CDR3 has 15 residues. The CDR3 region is CASSPSGGSSYEQYF. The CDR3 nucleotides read TGTGCCAGCAGTCCTAGCGGGGGGAGCTCCTACGAGCAGTACTTC.

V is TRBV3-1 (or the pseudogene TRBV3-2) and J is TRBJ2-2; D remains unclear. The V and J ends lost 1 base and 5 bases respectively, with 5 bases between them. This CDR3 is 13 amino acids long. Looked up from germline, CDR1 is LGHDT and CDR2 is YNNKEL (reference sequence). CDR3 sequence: CASSQATTGELFF. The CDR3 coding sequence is TGTGCCAGCAGCCAAGCAACTACCGGGGAGCTGTTTTTT.